A selection of T cell receptor beta chains follows, all from one sample in a study of spatial heterogeneity in lung cancer. TCRdb independently ran MiXCR on the 5' RACE reads; one entry per CDR3 protein. The data hold over 9,000 distinct CDR3 sequences, with approximately 15% observed a single time. The source material was lung tumor tissue, sampled at surgery. These receptors were collected from a male donor with early-stage non-small cell lung cancer. Each CDR3 is given with its conserved first and last residue. Fields, in order: V gene, D gene, J gene, clone size, CDR3 protein, CDR3 DNA. The D gene is left open where the match is weak. For some rows the clone size is stated as once, few or many, or as a class when expanded; others skip it.

v_gene: TRBV11-2
d_gene: .
j_gene: TRBJ2-7
abundance: many
CDR3aa: CASSARYLSSYEQYF
CDR3nt: TGTGCCAGCAGCGCCCGATACCTTTCCTCCTACGAGCAGTACTTC

v_gene: TRBV6-1
d_gene: TRBD2
j_gene: TRBJ2-7
abundance: medium-sized
CDR3aa: CASSRLAGIYEQYF
CDR3nt: TGTGCCAGCAGCAGACTAGCGGGGATATACGAGCAGTACTTC

v_gene: TRBV28
d_gene: .
j_gene: TRBJ2-1
abundance: many
CDR3aa: CASGRNEQFF
CDR3nt: TGTGCCAGCGGTCGGAATGAGCAGTTCTTC

v_gene: TRBV7-6
d_gene: .
j_gene: TRBJ2-5
abundance: many
CDR3aa: CASSLGTDQETQYF
CDR3nt: TGTGCCAGCAGCTTAGGGACTGATCAAGAGACCCAGTACTTC

v_gene: TRBV5-6
d_gene: TRBD1
j_gene: TRBJ2-7
abundance: few
CDR3aa: CASSSGQGRGEQYF
CDR3nt: TGTGCCAGCAGCTCTGGACAGGGCCGGGGCGAGCAGTACTTC

v_gene: TRBV4-2
d_gene: .
j_gene: TRBJ2-7
abundance: .
CDR3aa: CASSHPEGAAYEQYF
CDR3nt: TGTGCCAGCAGCCATCCGGAGGGGGCCGCATACGAGCAGTACTTC

v_gene: TRBV6-1
d_gene: TRBD1
j_gene: TRBJ1-5
abundance: many
CDR3aa: CASRLGQDDQPQHF
CDR3nt: TGTGCCAGCAGACTAGGACAGGATGATCAGCCCCAGCATTTT

v_gene: TRBV5-1
d_gene: .
j_gene: TRBJ2-7
abundance: .
CDR3aa: CASSLRTVAYEQYF
CDR3nt: TGCGCCAGCAGCTTAAGGACAGTCGCGTACGAGCAGTACTTC

v_gene: TRBV2
d_gene: .
j_gene: TRBJ2-1
abundance: few
CDR3aa: CASSEAGEQFF
CDR3nt: TGTGCCAGCAGTGAAGCTGGTGAGCAGTTCTTC

v_gene: TRBV7-2
d_gene: TRBD1
j_gene: TRBJ2-5
abundance: .
CDR3aa: CASSSTGTGGQYF
CDR3nt: TGTGCCAGCAGCTCCACCGGGACAGGGGGTCAGTACTTC

v_gene: TRBV7-2
d_gene: TRBD1
j_gene: TRBJ2-7
abundance: once
CDR3aa: CASSPGQVSYEQYF
CDR3nt: TGTGCCAGCAGCCCGGGACAGGTATCCTACGAGCAGTACTTC

v_gene: TRBV27
d_gene: .
j_gene: TRBJ1-1
abundance: many
CDR3aa: CASSLVGGTEAFF
CDR3nt: TGTGCCAGCAGCTTAGTGGGGGGCACTGAAGCTTTCTTT

v_gene: TRBV6-6
d_gene: .
j_gene: TRBJ2-1
abundance: many
CDR3aa: CASSLRDFLYNEQFF
CDR3nt: TGTGCCAGCAGTCTCCGGGACTTCCTCTACAATGAGCAGTTCTTC

v_gene: TRBV5-6
d_gene: .
j_gene: TRBJ2-7
abundance: medium-sized
CDR3aa: CASSLPGPLSYEQYF
CDR3nt: TGTGCCAGCAGCTTGCCAGGACCTTTATCGTACGAGCAGTACTTC

v_gene: TRBV27
d_gene: .
j_gene: TRBJ2-4
abundance: medium-sized
CDR3aa: CASSPDSLAKNIQYF
CDR3nt: TGTGCCAGCAGTCCGGACAGTCTAGCCAAAAACATTCAGTACTTC

v_gene: TRBV21-1
d_gene: .
j_gene: TRBJ1-1
abundance: medium-sized
CDR3aa: CASSKERGRTEAFF
CDR3nt: TGTGCCAGCAGCAAAGAACGGGGGCGCACTGAAGCTTTCTTT

v_gene: TRBV11-3
d_gene: .
j_gene: TRBJ2-2
abundance: medium-sized
CDR3aa: CASSLVGPGVTGELFF
CDR3nt: TGTGCCAGCAGCTTAGTTGGCCCCGGAGTAACCGGGGAGCTGTTTTTT

v_gene: TRBV5-1
d_gene: .
j_gene: TRBJ2-2
abundance: many
CDR3aa: CASSLDPTGNTGELFF
CDR3nt: TGCGCCAGCAGCTTAGACCCGACAGGAAACACCGGGGAGCTGTTTTTT

v_gene: TRBV10-3
d_gene: TRBD1
j_gene: TRBJ2-4
abundance: few
CDR3aa: CASGQGDLAKNIQYF
CDR3nt: TGTGCCAGTGGACAGGGCGATCTAGCCAAAAACATTCAGTACTTC

v_gene: TRBV24-1
d_gene: TRBD1
j_gene: TRBJ1-5
abundance: medium-sized
CDR3aa: CATSDGTGAISNQPQHF
CDR3nt: TGTGCCACCAGTGATGGGACAGGGGCGATTAGCAATCAGCCCCAGCATTTT

v_gene: TRBV29-1
d_gene: .
j_gene: TRBJ1-3
abundance: few
CDR3aa: CSVGQGAGGNTIYF
CDR3nt: TGCAGCGTCGGTCAAGGGGCCGGAGGAAACACCATATATTTT

v_gene: TRBV29-1
d_gene: .
j_gene: TRBJ2-7
abundance: many
CDR3aa: CSVAATGYEQYF
CDR3nt: TGCAGCGTTGCGGCTACAGGGTACGAGCAGTACTTC

v_gene: TRBV7-6
d_gene: .
j_gene: TRBJ1-1
abundance: many
CDR3aa: CASSRGVNTEAFF
CDR3nt: TGTGCCAGCAGTCGAGGGGTGAACACTGAAGCTTTCTTT

v_gene: TRBV12-3/TRBV12-4
d_gene: TRBD1
j_gene: TRBJ2-5
abundance: many
CDR3aa: CASSSPGQGVETQYF
CDR3nt: TGTGCCAGCAGTTCCCCGGGACAGGGGGTGGAGACCCAGTACTTC